This T cell receptor (beta chain) was recorded in a study of CD8 T cells in Susac syndrome. Details on this clonotype: Its antigen remains unknown.

RNA was extracted with the RNeasy kit, and a quantity of about 0.45 to 1 ug was reverse transcribed using random hexamers. Across 54 Vbeta and 13 Jbeta, immunoSEQ multiplex PCR amplified TCR beta CDR3. One entry per CDR3 protein results from TCRdb running MiXCR on the immunoSEQ multiplex PCR reads. The table shows a few hundred thousand distinct CDR3 sequences, with around 90% occurring only once. Study-level results: By the study's own acknowledgment, its TCR sequencing and HLA analysis included relatively few individuals.

Multiple sclerosis controls were treatment-naive patients with stable or active relapsing-remitting disease. Negative isolation was applied to CD8+ and CD4+ T cells, and FACS enrichment was applied to TEMRA cells. The sample consisted of CD4+ T cells from PBMCs. This receptor was taken from a human donor with multiple sclerosis.

As DNA, the CDR3 is TGTGCCAGCAGCTCCCTTAGCGGGGGGTGGGAGACCCAGTACTTC. Translation: CASSSLSGGWETQYF. The genes are TRBV5-6 and TRBJ2-5; 10 bases align to TRBD2. The CDR3 is 15 residues long. The germline V gene has CDR1 SGHDT and CDR2 YYEEEE. The V and J ends lost 3 bases and 5 bases, in that order; junction bases with no gene match: 7.